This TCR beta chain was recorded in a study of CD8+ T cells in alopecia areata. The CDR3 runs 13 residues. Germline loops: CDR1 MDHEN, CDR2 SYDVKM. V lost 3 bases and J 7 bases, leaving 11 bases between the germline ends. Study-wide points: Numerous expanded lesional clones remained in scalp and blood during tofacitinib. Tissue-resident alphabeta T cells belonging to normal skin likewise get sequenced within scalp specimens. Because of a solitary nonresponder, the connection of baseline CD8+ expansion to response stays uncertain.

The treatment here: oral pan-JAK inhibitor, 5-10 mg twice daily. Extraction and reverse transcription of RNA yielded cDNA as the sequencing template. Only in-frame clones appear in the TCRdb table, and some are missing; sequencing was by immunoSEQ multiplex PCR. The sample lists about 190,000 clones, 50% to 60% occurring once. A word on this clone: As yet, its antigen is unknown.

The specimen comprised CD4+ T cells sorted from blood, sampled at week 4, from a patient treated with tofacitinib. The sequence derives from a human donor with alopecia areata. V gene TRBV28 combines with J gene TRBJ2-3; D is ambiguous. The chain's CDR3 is CASSLSSENTQYF. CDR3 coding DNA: TGTGCCAGCAGTTTGTCATCCGAGAATACGCAGTATTTT.